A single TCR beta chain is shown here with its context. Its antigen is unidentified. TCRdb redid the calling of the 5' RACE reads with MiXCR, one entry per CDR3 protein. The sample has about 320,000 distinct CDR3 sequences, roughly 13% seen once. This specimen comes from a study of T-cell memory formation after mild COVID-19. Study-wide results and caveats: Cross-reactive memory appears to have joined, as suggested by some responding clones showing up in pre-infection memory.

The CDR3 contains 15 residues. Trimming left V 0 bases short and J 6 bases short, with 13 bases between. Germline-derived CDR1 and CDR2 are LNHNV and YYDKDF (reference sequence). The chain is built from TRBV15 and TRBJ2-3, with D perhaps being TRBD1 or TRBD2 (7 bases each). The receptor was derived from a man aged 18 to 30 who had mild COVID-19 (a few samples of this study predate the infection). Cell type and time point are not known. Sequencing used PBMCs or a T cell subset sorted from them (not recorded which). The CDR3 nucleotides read TGTGCCACCAGCAGAGAAACGGGGGGACAGGATACGCAGTATTTT. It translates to CATSRETGGQDTQYF.